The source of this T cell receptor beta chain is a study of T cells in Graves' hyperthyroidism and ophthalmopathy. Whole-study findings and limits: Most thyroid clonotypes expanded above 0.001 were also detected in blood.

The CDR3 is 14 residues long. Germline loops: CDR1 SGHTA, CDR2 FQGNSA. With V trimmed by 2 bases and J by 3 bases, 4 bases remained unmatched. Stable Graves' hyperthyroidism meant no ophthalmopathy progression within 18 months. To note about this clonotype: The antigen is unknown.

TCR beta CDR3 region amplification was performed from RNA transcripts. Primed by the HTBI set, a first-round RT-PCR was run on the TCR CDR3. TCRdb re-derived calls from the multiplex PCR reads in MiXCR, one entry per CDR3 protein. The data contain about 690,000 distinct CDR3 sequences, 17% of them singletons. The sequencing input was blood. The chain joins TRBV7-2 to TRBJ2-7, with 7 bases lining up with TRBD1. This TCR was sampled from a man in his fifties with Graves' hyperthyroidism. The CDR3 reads CASSLMGQHYEQYF. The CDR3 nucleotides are TGTGCCAGCAGCTTAATGGGACAGCACTACGAGCAGTACTTC.